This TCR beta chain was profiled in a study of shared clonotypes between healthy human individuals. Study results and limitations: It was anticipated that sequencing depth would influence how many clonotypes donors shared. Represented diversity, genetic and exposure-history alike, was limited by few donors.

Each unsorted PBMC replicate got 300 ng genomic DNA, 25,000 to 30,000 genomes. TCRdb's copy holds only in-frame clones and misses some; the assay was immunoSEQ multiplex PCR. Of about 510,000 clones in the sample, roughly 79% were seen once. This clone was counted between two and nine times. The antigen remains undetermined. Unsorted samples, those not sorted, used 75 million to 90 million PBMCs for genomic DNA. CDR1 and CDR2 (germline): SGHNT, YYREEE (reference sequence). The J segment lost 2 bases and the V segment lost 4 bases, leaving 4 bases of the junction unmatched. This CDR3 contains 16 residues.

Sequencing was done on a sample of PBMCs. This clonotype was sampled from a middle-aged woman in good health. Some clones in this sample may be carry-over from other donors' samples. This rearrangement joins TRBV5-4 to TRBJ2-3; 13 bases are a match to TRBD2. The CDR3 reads CASSMGTSGTTDTQYF. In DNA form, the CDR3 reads TGTGCCAGCAGCATGGGGACTAGCGGGACCACAGATACGCAGTATTTT.